This entry lists 24 T cell receptor beta chains sequenced from one sample in a study of shared clonotypes between healthy human individuals. The protocol was immunoSEQ multiplex PCR, while the TCRdb copy is restricted to in-frame clones and leaves out a portion. Of under 850,000 clones listed, almost 95% are singletons. The naive CD8 subset, CD45RO-negative cells positively selected for CCR7, excluded terminally differentiated effector memory CD45RA+ cells. Source material: naive CD8+ T cells sorted from blood. These receptor sequences come from a man aged 25 to 40 in good health.

This clone occurred a few times. The chain combines TRBV5-6 with TRBJ1-3, with TRBD1 as a possible D gene (5 bases). The CDR3 is made up of 15 amino acids. The V end was cut by 3 bases, the J end by 5 bases, with 15 bases between. Germline loops: CDR1 SGHDT, CDR2 YYEEEE. Here the CDR3 DNA reads TGTGCCAGCAGCTCCAGCTGGGGGTTTAGAAACACCATATATTTT. Translated: CASSSSWGFRNTIYF.

The CDR3 protein is CSVCDSSGNTIYF. The CDR3 nucleotides read TGCAGCGTATGCGATTCCTCTGGAAACACCATATATTTT. The V and J genes are TRBV29-1 and TRBJ1-3; D remains unclear. The CDR3 spans 13 residues. Germline V gene data show CDR1 as SQVTM and CDR2 as ANQGSEA. V lost 6 bases to trimming and J lost 0 bases, with 9 bases between them.

Comments on this clone: Other DNA sequences in the sample encode the same CDR3. The chain uses TRBV28 and TRBJ2-7; D might be TRBD1 (6 bases). Germline V gene data show CDR1 as MDHEN and CDR2 as SYDVKM. The CDR3 spans 12 residues. V lost 2 bases, J lost 4 bases, and 6 bases lay in between. The CDR3 loop is CASSLRGYEQYF. CDR3 nucleotide sequence: TGTGCCAGCAGTTTAAGGGGGTACGAGCAGTACTTC. The full variable domain, completed using reference TRBV28 and TRBJ2-7, is DVKVTQSSRYLVKRTGEKVFLECVQDMDHENMFWYRQDPGLGLRLIYFSYDVKMKEKGDIPEGYSVSREKKERFSLILESASTNQTSMYLCASSLRGYEQYFGPGTRLTVT.

This clone was recorded only once. The chain combines TRBV6-1 with TRBJ1-1; 8 bases match TRBD1. The CDR3 consists of 13 residues. The V and J ends lost 6 bases and 3 bases, in that order; junction bases with no gene match: 3. The germline gives CDR1 MNHNS, CDR2 SASEGT. The CDR3 DNA sequence: TGTGCCAGCAGCGGGACAGGCTACACTGAAGCTTTCTTT. It specifies CASSGTGYTEAFF.

This chain uses TRBV4-1 with TRBJ2-7, with 8 bases matching TRBD1. The ends lost 4 bases at V and 1 base at J; junction bases unmatched: 3. The CDR3 contains 14 residues. Germline lookup yields CDR1 MGHRA and CDR2 YSYEKL. CDR3 loop: CASSRGQGSYEQYF. The CDR3 nucleotides read TGCGCCAGCAGCCGTGGACAGGGTTCCTACGAGCAGTACTTC.

This clone was observed a single time. The chain has TRBV19 and TRBJ1-5; weak D call: TRBD1 (6 bases). V was trimmed by 0 bases and J by 2 bases, leaving 14 bases between them. Per germline, CDR1 LNHDA and CDR2 SQIVND (reference sequence). This CDR3 is 17 amino acids long. In DNA form, the CDR3 reads TGTGCCAGTAGTATAGATCGGGGGGCGAACGGCAATCAGCCCCAGCATTTT. Encoded protein: CASSIDRGANGNQPQHF.

A word on this clone: Other DNA sequences within the sample encode an identical CDR3. V usage is TRBV9 and J usage is TRBJ2-2; D perhaps matches TRBD1 (5 bases). Germline values: CDR1 SGDLS, CDR2 YYNGEE. The CDR3 has 14 amino acids. The V end lost 0 bases, the J end lost 4 bases, and 7 bases lay between the germline ends. CDR3 sequence reads: CASSVGGGTGELFF. The DNA for the CDR3 is TGTGCCAGCAGCGTAGGGGGCGGCACCGGGGAGCTGTTTTTT.

This rearrangement joins TRBV30 to TRBJ2-3, with 13 bases lining up with TRBD2. This CDR3 spans 15 amino acids. J lost 4 bases, V lost 0 bases, and 1 base had no gene match. The germline V gene has CDR1 GTSNPN and CDR2 SVGIG (reference sequence). The CDR3 sequence is CAWSVGTSGADTQYF. CDR3 nucleotides: TGTGCCTGGAGTGTAGGGACTAGCGGGGCAGATACGCAGTATTTT.

In the case of this clone: Distinct nucleotide sequences in the sample also encode this CDR3. The CDR3 loop reads CASSLDSSYNEQFF. For the CDR3, the DNA is TGCGCCAGCAGCTTGGACAGCTCCTACAATGAGCAGTTCTTC. The rearrangement links TRBV5-1 to TRBJ2-1; D remains unclear. Trimming removed 0 bases at V and 0 bases at J, with 4 bases between. The CDR3 consists of 14 residues. Germline V lookup: CDR1 SGHRS, CDR2 YFSETQ.

The DNA of the CDR3 is TGTGCCAGCAGCTTAGCAGGACAGGGTAAAGTGACCCAGTACTTC. This encodes CASSLAGQGKVTQYF. The chain has TRBV13 and TRBJ2-5, with 8 bases aligning to TRBD1. CDR3 length: 15 residues. The germline V gene has CDR1 PRHDT and CDR2 FYEKMQ (reference sequence). Trimming cost V 1 base and J 7 bases; bases outside gene matches: 8.

The chain recombines TRBV5-1 with TRBJ1-1, with TRBD1 matching over 12 bases. V was clipped by 0 bases and J by 2 bases; unmatched bases: 8. CDR3 length: 18 amino acids. Germline CDR1 is SGHRS and CDR2 is YFSETQ. CDR3 loop: CASSLAWGTGGRNTEAFF. The CDR3 nucleotides are TGCGCCAGCAGCTTGGCCTGGGGGACAGGGGGCCGAAACACTGAAGCTTTCTTT.

The chain recombines TRBV27 with TRBJ2-1; 8 bases fit TRBD2. Per germline, CDR1 MNHEY and CDR2 SMNVEV (reference sequence). J was trimmed by 2 bases and V by 5 bases; bases with no gene match: 8. The length of the CDR3 is 16 residues. CDR3: CASSPLGRGAYNEQFF. The CDR3 DNA reads as TGTGCCAGCAGTCCTCTAGGGCGGGGGGCCTACAATGAGCAGTTCTTC.

J is TRBJ2-2 and V is TRBV4-3, with no clear D. The germline V gene has CDR1 LGHNA and CDR2 YSLEER. V was trimmed by 3 bases and J by 6 bases, leaving 26 bases between them. The length of the CDR3 is 19 residues. The CDR3 nucleotides are TGCGCCAGCAGCCATGCCGGATGGTGGGTAGTCTTTCTGGCCGGGGAGCTGTTTTTT. It codes for CASSHAGWWVVFLAGELFF.

Here the CDR3 reads CASSLVSGREEYNEQFF. CDR3 DNA: TGTGCCAGCAGCTTAGTATCAGGGCGGGAGGAGTACAATGAGCAGTTCTTC. This chain links TRBV13 with TRBJ2-1; 8 nucleotides line up with TRBD2. The J segment lost 4 bases and the V segment lost 1 base, leaving 9 bases of the junction unmatched. Germline values: CDR1 PRHDT, CDR2 FYEKMQ (reference sequence). This CDR3 is built from 17 residues.

This chain joins TRBV7-8 and TRBJ2-7; D is unresolved. V was shortened by 1 base and J by 3 bases, with 10 bases between the two germline ends. Germline V gene lookup returns CDR1 SGHVS and CDR2 FQNEAQ. This CDR3 contains 14 residues. Here the CDR3 DNA reads TGTGCCAGCAGCTTAGTGAACTCCAACTACGAGCAGTACTTC. Translation gives CASSLVNSNYEQYF.

The chain combines TRBV5-5 with TRBJ1-4; D is unclear. This CDR3 has 14 residues. Germline V gene data show CDR1 as SGHKS and CDR2 as YYEKEE (reference sequence). Trimming removed 4 bases from V and 0 bases from J, with 7 bases in between. The CDR3 loop is CASSPVTTNEKLFF. For the CDR3, the DNA is TGTGCCAGCAGCCCTGTGACAACTAATGAAAAACTGTTTTTT.

In DNA form, the CDR3 reads TGTGCCAGCGCTTCGCGGACTACCGACTTAAATGAGCAGTTCTTC. Translating it yields CASASRTTDLNEQFF. This chain joins TRBV11-3 and TRBJ2-1, with D possibly TRBD2 on 6 matching bases. V lost 8 bases and J lost 7, with 21 bases in between. Germline-derived CDR1 and CDR2 are SGHNT and YENEEA. The CDR3 consists of 15 residues.

This clone came up once. The V and J genes are TRBV27 and TRBJ2-1, with 9 bases matching TRBD1. The CDR3 is 15 residues long. Germline V CDR1 and CDR2: MNHEY, SMNVEV (reference sequence). With 6 bases clipped from V and 8 bases from J, the junction kept 11 bases outside the gene matches. In DNA form, the CDR3 reads TGTGCCAGCAGCCCAGAGGACAGGGGAAAGCATGAGCAGTTCTTC. This gives the protein CASSPEDRGKHEQFF.

The J gene is TRBJ2-7, the V gene TRBV9; 8 bases line up with TRBD2. The CDR3 runs to 14 residues. V lost 4 bases and J lost 6; bases outside the gene matches: 9. Germline values: CDR1 SGDLS, CDR2 YYNGEE. The CDR3 DNA reads as TGTGCCAGCAGCCCCCGGGGGGGCGGGCCCGAGCAGTACTTC. This codes for CASSPRGGGPEQYF.

The V call is TRBV7-9, the J call TRBJ2-7, with D perhaps TRBD2 (6 bases). The germline gives CDR1 SEHNR, CDR2 FQNEAQ (reference sequence). The CDR3 sequence is 15 residues long. V dropped 4 bases and J dropped 2 bases, with 15 bases sitting between them. The CDR3, as DNA: TGTGCCAGCAGCTGGGATAGCGGAGGGGCCTACGAGCAGTACTTC. Translation: CASSWDSGGAYEQYF.

This clone was counted a single time. This chain uses TRBV7-6 with TRBJ2-7; no clear D gene. The V gene's germline CDR1 is SGHVS and CDR2 FNYEAQ. V was pared by 4 bases and J by 4 bases, with 11 bases between. This CDR3 region has 13 residues. DNA of the CDR3: TGTGCCAGCAGCTACGAAGACGGTTACGAGCAGTACTTC. It encodes CASSYEDGYEQYF.

The J gene is TRBJ1-5, the V gene TRBV27, with D perhaps matching TRBD1 (6 bases). V was trimmed by 2 bases and J by 0 bases, leaving 8 bases between them. The germline V gene encodes CDR1 MNHEY and CDR2 SMNVEV (reference sequence). The CDR3 runs to 15 residues. DNA of the CDR3: TGTGCCAGCAGTTTAAGGACAGATAGCAATCAGCCCCAGCATTTT. Amino acid sequence: CASSLRTDSNQPQHF.

The chain recombines TRBV7-9 with TRBJ1-2; the D gene is possibly TRBD1 (6 bases). This CDR3 comprises 19 residues. Germline assignment: CDR1 SEHNR and CDR2 FQNEAQ (reference sequence). The V end was cut by 1 base, the J end by 2 bases, with 23 bases between. CDR3 amino acids: CASSLEWVVQGEENYGYTF. The CDR3 DNA is TGTGCCAGCAGCTTAGAATGGGTAGTACAGGGAGAAGAAAACTATGGCTACACCTTC.

The chain recombines TRBV7-9 with TRBJ2-1; unclear D gene. Trimming cost V 5 bases and J 7 bases, with 12 bases left between them. The CDR3 consists of 13 residues. Germline-derived CDR1 and CDR2 are SEHNR and FQNEAQ (reference sequence). CDR3 sequence (DNA): TGTGCCAGCAGCCTAGGACCAATGAATGAGCAGTTCTTC. Encoded protein: CASSLGPMNEQFF.